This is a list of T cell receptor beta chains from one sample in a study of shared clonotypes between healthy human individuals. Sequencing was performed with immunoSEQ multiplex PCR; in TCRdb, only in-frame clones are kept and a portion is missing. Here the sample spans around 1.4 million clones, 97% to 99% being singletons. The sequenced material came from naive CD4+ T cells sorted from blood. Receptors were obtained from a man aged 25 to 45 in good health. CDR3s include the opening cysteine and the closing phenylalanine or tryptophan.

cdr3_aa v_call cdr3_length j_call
CASSLAGGTFNGELFF TRBV5-8 16 TRBJ2-2
CASSDGRNNQPQHF TRBV6-1 14 TRBJ1-5
CASSLEGSLNTEAFF TRBV11-2 15 TRBJ1-1
CGSRAGSIYEQYF TRBV28 13 TRBJ2-7
CASSPPGGYSYEQYF TRBV18 15 TRBJ2-7
CASSTTGGTDTQYF TRBV5-1 14 TRBJ2-3
CASTSHHTGELFF TRBV2 13 TRBJ2-2
CASSVAQGWTGELFF TRBV9 15 TRBJ2-2
CASSLLAGTQGYNEQFF TRBV4-3 17 TRBJ2-1
CASSQVPTRTDTQYF TRBV14 15 TRBJ2-3
CASSRGQVLGTDTQYF TRBV19 16 TRBJ2-3
CASSPTSVSYEQYF TRBV5-1 14 TRBJ2-7
CASSETGFKGLINQPQHF TRBV6-1 18 TRBJ1-5
CASLLAGGDEQYF TRBV6-6 13 TRBJ2-7
CASSQDASGRPSTDTQYF TRBV4-3 18 TRBJ2-3
CASKDYEQYF TRBV6-1 10 TRBJ2-7
CAWSRGITYEQYF TRBV30 13 TRBJ2-7